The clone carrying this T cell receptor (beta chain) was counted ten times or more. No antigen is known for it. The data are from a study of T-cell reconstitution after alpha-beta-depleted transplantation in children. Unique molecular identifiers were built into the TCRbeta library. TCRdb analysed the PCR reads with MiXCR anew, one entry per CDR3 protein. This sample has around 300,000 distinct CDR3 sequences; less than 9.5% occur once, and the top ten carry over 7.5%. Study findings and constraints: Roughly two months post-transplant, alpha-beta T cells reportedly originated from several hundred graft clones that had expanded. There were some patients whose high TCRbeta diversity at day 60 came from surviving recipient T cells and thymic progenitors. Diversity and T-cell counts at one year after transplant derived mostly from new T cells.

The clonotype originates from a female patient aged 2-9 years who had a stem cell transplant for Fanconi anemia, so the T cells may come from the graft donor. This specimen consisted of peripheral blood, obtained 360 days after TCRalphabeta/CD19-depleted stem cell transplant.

The CDR3 reads CASKGQENEKLFF. The CDR3 DNA reads TGCGCCAGCAAGGGACAGGAAAATGAAAAACTGTTTTTT. The rearrangement uses TRBV5-1 and TRBJ1-4; 8 bases align to TRBD1. The CDR3 contains 13 residues. Germline V gene data show CDR1 as SGHRS and CDR2 as YFSETQ. The V segment lost 6 bases and the J segment 5 bases; nucleotides outside the gene matches: 3.